This is a list of T cell receptor beta chains from one sample in a study of T cells in Graves' hyperthyroidism and ophthalmopathy. TCRdb recomputed calls from the multiplex PCR reads with MiXCR, one row per CDR3 protein. The sample lists about 480,000 distinct CDR3 sequences; about an eighth were seen once. Sequenced: blood. All receptors derive from a woman aged 18-29 years with Graves' hyperthyroidism. Each CDR3 is given with its conserved first and last residue. A D gene is named only where the DNA matches it firmly. A row's size may be missing; if present it is once, few, many or a size class.

j_call clone_size v_call d_call cdr3_nt cdr3_aa
TRBJ2-1 many TRBV29-1 TRBD2 TGCAGCGTTGAGGGACTAGCAACTGAGCAGTTCTTC CSVEGLATEQFF
TRBJ1-1 many TRBV19 . TGTGCCAGTAGTCCCTTACACGACGGGAGGGACACTGAAGCTTTCTTT CASSPLHDGRDTEAFF
TRBJ2-5 many TRBV5-1 TRBD1 TGCGCCAGCAGCTTGGAGGGACAGGGGGGAAGGAAGACCCAGTACTTC CASSLEGQGGRKTQYF
TRBJ2-3 few TRBV3-1 TRBD2 TGTGCCAGCAGCCAAGACCCTGGACTAGTTCCTCAGTATTTT CASSQDPGLVPQYF
TRBJ2-1 many TRBV2 TRBD2 TGTGCCAGCAGTAGCGGAGGGGAGGGGCACAATGAGCAGTTCTTC CASSSGGEGHNEQFF
TRBJ2-4 . TRBV18 . TGTGCCAGCTCCCCCCCGGCAGACCAAAACATTCAGTACTTC CASSPPADQNIQYF
TRBJ2-3 many TRBV28 . TGTGCCAGCAGGCCCTGGAGGGGGGGTCAAGACACAGATACGCAGTATTTT CASRPWRGGQDTDTQYF
TRBJ2-7 . TRBV20-1 TRBD2 TGCAGTGCTCCTTGGCCTAGCGGCTACGAGCAGTACTTC CSAPWPSGYEQYF
TRBJ1-4 many TRBV12-3/TRBV12-4 . TGTGCCAGCGCCTATGCTAATGAAAAACTGTTTTTT CASAYANEKLFF
TRBJ2-1 few TRBV18 TRBD2 TGTGCCAGCTCACCAAAAAAAACTAGCGGGTCCTCCTACAATGAGCAGTTCTTC CASSPKKTSGSSYNEQFF
TRBJ1-2 many TRBV27 . TGTGCCAGCAGTTTATCGGGGTCCATGATCTATGGCTACACCTTC CASSLSGSMIYGYTF
TRBJ2-1 many TRBV7-3 TRBD2 TGTGCCAGCAGCCGCACTAGCGGGAGAGGTGATGAGCAGTTCTTC CASSRTSGRGDEQFF
TRBJ2-1 many TRBV7-3 TRBD2 TGTGCCAGCAGCTTACAAGCGGGAGGGCCTAATGAGCAGTTCTTC CASSLQAGGPNEQFF
TRBJ2-1 . TRBV7-9 . TGTGCCAGCAGCTTATTGGGGAGAAGCTCCTACAATGAGCAGTTCTTC CASSLLGRSSYNEQFF
TRBJ2-1 . TRBV10-1 TRBD2 TGCGCCAGCAGTAGGGTAGCGGGGGCGTCCTACAATGAGCAGTTCTTC CASSRVAGASYNEQFF
TRBJ1-5 many TRBV11-2 TRBD1 TGTGCCAGCAGTTATGGGACAGGGAACAATCAGCCCCAGCATTTT CASSYGTGNNQPQHF
TRBJ2-2 many TRBV30 . TGTGCCTGGAGTCGGGGGTCCGAGACCTACCGGGGGGAGCTGTTTTTT CAWSRGSETYRGELFF
TRBJ2-5 many TRBV19 . TGTGCCAGTAGTCCCTCCGGGACGCCCGGTGGGACCCAGTACTTC CASSPSGTPGGTQYF
TRBJ1-1 many TRBV10-3 TRBD1 TGTGCCATCAGTACCGACAGGGGGAAGACTGAAGCTTTCTTT CAISTDRGKTEAFF
TRBJ2-6 few TRBV29-1 . TGCAGCGTTGAAGGTAAAGGGGCAGTCTCTGGGGCCAACGTCCTGACTTTC CSVEGKGAVSGANVLTF
TRBJ2-4 many TRBV11-2 . TGTGCCAGCAGCCCGGTAGCCAAAAACATTCAGTACTTC CASSPVAKNIQYF
TRBJ2-1 . TRBV15 . TGTGCCACCAGCAGTAAGAGTAGACTCTCCTACAATGAGCAGTTCTTC CATSSKSRLSYNEQFF
TRBJ2-7 many TRBV6-1 TRBD1 TGTGCCAGCAGCACCCGCCGGGACAGGGGGATTCGGTACGAGCAGTACTTC CASSTRRDRGIRYEQYF
TRBJ2-3 many TRBV7-3 TRBD2 TGTGCCAGCAGCCACCGACTAGCGGGAGGCGCAGATACGCAGTATTTT CASSHRLAGGADTQYF
TRBJ2-1 many TRBV5-1 TRBD2 TGCGCCAGCAGCGTCGGACTAGCGGGAGTCTACAATGAGCAGTTCTTC CASSVGLAGVYNEQFF
TRBJ2-6 few TRBV3-1 TRBD1 TGTGCCAGCAGCCGAGTACCGGGACAGGGTTTTTTTGCTGGGGCCAACGTCCTGACTTTC CASSRVPGQGFFAGANVLTF
TRBJ2-1 . TRBV20-1 TRBD2 TGCAGTGCTAAAGGACTAGCGGGATATAGGGCTATCTCCTACAATGAGCAGTTCTTC CSAKGLAGYRAISYNEQFF
TRBJ1-5 . TRBV6-5 . TGTGCCAGCAGTTACGGCCAGGGATATCAGCCCCAGCATTTT CASSYGQGYQPQHF
TRBJ2-3 few TRBV19 TRBD2 TGTGCCAGTAGTATTCTAGCGGGAGAATTAGATACGCAGTATTTT CASSILAGELDTQYF
TRBJ2-1 many TRBV6-1 . TGTGCCAGCAGTCCCGAAAGCGACAGCACTTACAATGAGCAGTTCTTC CASSPESDSTYNEQFF
TRBJ1-5 many TRBV28 TRBD1 TGTGCCACCATTAGGGACAGGGGAAAAGGCAATCAGCCCCAGCATTTT CATIRDRGKGNQPQHF
TRBJ1-3 . TRBV9 TRBD1 TGTGCCAGCAGCGTCCGACAGGGCTCTGGAAACACCATATATTTT CASSVRQGSGNTIYF
TRBJ1-2 many TRBV28 TRBD1 TGTGCCAGCAGTTTAGTTAGTTTCGACAGGGGGTATGGCTACACCTTC CASSLVSFDRGYGYTF
TRBJ1-1 few TRBV19 . TGTGCCAGTAAGATCGCCTCTTCTGAAGCTTTCTTT CASKIASSEAFF